The clone carrying this T cell receptor beta chain has at least ten counts. Antigen: not known. TCR beta CDR3 regions were amplified from RNA transcripts. The HTBI primer set drove a first-round RT-PCR of the TCR CDR3. TCRdb itself ran the multiplex PCR reads through MiXCR, one entry per CDR3 protein. The top ten clones hold about 29% of a sample with some 180,000 distinct CDR3 sequences, around 15% of them seen once. These data come from a study of T cells in Graves' hyperthyroidism and ophthalmopathy. About the study: The blood sample was taken at first diagnosis, before treatment began. Study-wide points: Using 13 V-J features, a model discriminated ophthalmopathy from stable hyperthyroidism.

Absent ophthalmopathy progression within 18 months defined stable Graves' hyperthyroidism. Each 10 ml fresh peripheral blood draw supplied the PBMCs. The sequencing input was blood. The sequence was obtained from a woman aged 45-65 years with Graves' hyperthyroidism.

The chain's CDR3 is CASSPRDRGPVGTEAFF. In DNA, the CDR3 is TGTGCCAGTAGTCCCCGGGACAGGGGGCCGGTGGGCACTGAAGCTTTCTTT. V gene TRBV19 combines with J gene TRBJ1-1; 12 nucleotides match TRBD1. Germline loops: CDR1 LNHDA, CDR2 SQIVND (reference sequence). This CDR3 spans 17 amino acids. V trimming: 5 bases; J trimming: 4 bases; junction bases outside the gene matches: 11.